The entry that follows covers one T cell receptor (beta chain) sequence. The target antigen is unknown. The data derive from a study of shared clonotypes between healthy human individuals. Findings of the study overall: Across a few donors, naive CD4 shared around 5.1%, naive CD8 over 3%, memory CD4 less than 2.5%, memory CD8 roughly 0.37%. Clonotypes which were not shared had lower generation probabilities than clonotypes that all four donors shared.

Subsets obtained from CD4+ cells comprised CD45RA+ naive and CD45RA-negative memory cells. V gave up 7 bases and J gave up 4 bases; unmatched junction bases: 8. This CDR3 is built from 14 residues. In the authors' methods: ImmunoSEQ gave junction-only sequences without quality scores, so filtering differed. The table came from immunoSEQ multiplex PCR; TCRdb's copy has only in-frame clones and leaves some out. V and J calls and clone size come straight from that table; D and trimming were deduced from the DNA. The sample lists some 2,500,000 clones; over 85% were seen once. Sequencing was carried out using naive CD4+ T cells from PBMCs. Subset noted: CD45RA+ positively selected. The origin of this receptor is a man aged 18 to 29 in good health. Some clones in this sample may be carry-over from other donors' samples. The V gene is TRBV23-1, the J gene TRBJ2-3; TRBD1 agrees at 7 bases. TRBV23-1 is classed as an ORF, of uncertain function. CDR3 in DNA: TGCGCCAGCACTCTAACGACAGGGCCAGATACGCAGTATTTT. Its protein is CASTLTTGPDTQYF.